Each of the 24 T cell receptor beta chains below was sequenced from the same sample in a study of cytomegalovirus exposure and HLA in healthy donors. The method was immunoSEQ multiplex PCR; TCRdb's version includes in-frame clones alone and lacks a portion of them. The repertoire includes under 200,000 clones, 96% of them detected once, and 0.89% sits in the top ten. Specimen: PBMCs. These receptors came from a woman between 18 and 29 years old in good health and CMV-seronegative.

This rearrangement joins TRBV4-3 to TRBJ1-6; 10 nucleotides agree with TRBD1. Germline CDR1 is LGHNA and CDR2 is YSLEER. V shed 4 bases and J 10 bases; nucleotides not matched to a gene: 10. CDR3 length equals 16 residues. Here the CDR3 DNA reads TGCGCCAGCAGCCTCTCTGGGGACAGGGGAGGATCACCCCTCCACTTT. Its protein is CASSLSGDRGGSPLHF.

The chain links TRBV6-5 to TRBJ2-1; D remains ambiguous. V was cut by 3 bases and J by 4 bases, with 13 bases left in between. This CDR3 contains 15 residues. Germline-derived CDR1 and CDR2 are MNHEY and SVGAGI. The CDR3 coding sequence is TGTGCCAGCAGTTATTCCGGGTACAATTACAATGAGCAGTTCTTC. Protein sequence: CASSYSGYNYNEQFF.

This sequence joins TRBV7-2 and TRBJ2-3; perhaps TRBD1 as D (6 bases). The ends were cut back, 7 bases at V and 6 bases at J, with 8 bases in the middle. In germline, CDR1 is SGHTA, CDR2 FQGNSA. The CDR3 contains 11 residues. The CDR3 sequence: CASTRGDTQYF. CDR3 sequence (DNA): TGTGCCAGCACTAGGGGGGATACGCAGTATTTT.

Notes on this clone: Other nucleotide sequences in the sample specify the same CDR3. This chain connects TRBV19 to TRBJ1-1; D is possibly TRBD1 (5 bases). V gave up 0 bases and J gave up 4 bases, with 9 bases separating them. The length of the CDR3 is 14 residues. Germline assignment: CDR1 LNHDA and CDR2 SQIVND (reference sequence). Written as DNA, the CDR3 is TGTGCCAGTAGTATAGACAGGGCAGCCACTGAAGCTTTCTTT. This encodes CASSIDRAATEAFF.

This chain joins TRBV5-4 and TRBJ2-5; D may be TRBD2 (7 bases). The germline gives CDR1 SGHNT, CDR2 YYREEE (reference sequence). V lost 4 bases, J lost 5 bases, and 21 bases lay in between. The CDR3 contains 16 residues. The CDR3 spells CASSPPGASGLETQYF. The CDR3 nucleotides are TGTGCCAGCAGCCCCCCGGGGGCTAGCGGCTTGGAGACCCAGTACTTC.

The genes are TRBV20-1 and TRBJ1-2; a weak D match, TRBD1 (5 bases). This CDR3 has 11 residues. V lost 6 bases, J lost 4 bases, and 9 bases lay in between. In germline, CDR1 is DFQATT, CDR2 SNEGSKA (reference sequence). For the CDR3, the DNA is TGCAGTGCGGGGCAGGTCTATGGCTACACCTTC. Its translation is CSAGQVYGYTF.

Here the CDR3 reads CASSLAGELYIQYF. DNA for the CDR3: TGCGCCAGCAGCTTGGCGGGGGAGCTGTACATTCAGTACTTC. The genes are TRBV5-1 and TRBJ2-4; D perhaps matches TRBD2 (6 bases). Germline V gene data show CDR1 as SGHRS and CDR2 as YFSETQ. Trimming removed 0 bases at V and 8 bases at J, with 12 bases between. The CDR3 contains 14 residues.

In this sample, this clone turned up once. The chain has TRBV29-1 and TRBJ2-5, with D perhaps TRBD2 (6 bases). V shed 8 bases and J shed 0 bases, with 22 bases lying between them. CDR1 SQVTM and CDR2 ANQGSEA come from the germline V gene. The CDR3 covers 16 residues. Written as DNA, the CDR3 is TGCAGCTACGGACGATTCGTTGGGGGGAACCAAGAGACCCAGTACTTC. Residues: CSYGRFVGGNQETQYF. Filled out from reference TRBV29-1 and TRBJ2-5, the complete variable domain reads SAVISQKPSRDICQRGTSLTIQCQVDSQVTMMFWYRQQPGQSLTLIATANQGSEATYESGFVIDKFPISRPNLTFSTLTVSNMSPEDSSIYLCSYGRFVGGNQETQYFGPGTRLLVL.

The chain joins TRBV4-2 to TRBJ2-1; 10 nucleotides match TRBD2. The germline gives CDR1 LGHNA, CDR2 YNFKEQ. The CDR3 extends over 20 amino acids. J lost 10 bases, V lost 1 base, and 22 bases had no gene match. This CDR3 reads CASSQGTQRGGNSHEKEQFF. The CDR3 DNA reads TGTGCCAGCAGCCAAGGCACCCAGCGGGGGGGCAATTCCCACGAGAAGGAGCAGTTCTTC.

The rearrangement uses TRBV6-5 and TRBJ2-5, with TRBD2 identical over 8 bases. Unmatched junction bases numbered 10, after V lost 7 bases and J lost 3 bases. From germline, CDR1 is MNHEY and CDR2 SVGAGI. There are 15 residues in the CDR3. The CDR3 bases are TGTGCCAGCATGCGATGGGGTAGCGGGGAAGAGACCCAGTACTTC. Its protein product is CASMRWGSGEETQYF.

The sample holds one count of this clone. The V gene is TRBV7-3, the J gene TRBJ1-1; 7 bases match TRBD1. Germline V gives CDR1 SGHTA, CDR2 FQGTGA. V was clipped by 4 bases and J by 1 base; unmatched bases: 3. This CDR3 contains 14 residues. In DNA form, the CDR3 reads TGTGCCAGCAGCTCCGGGACAGAGAACACTGAAGCTTTCTTT. Its translation is CASSSGTENTEAFF.

The chain couples TRBV18 to TRBJ2-2; D call uncertain. This CDR3 spans 13 amino acids. Looked up from germline, CDR1 is KGHSH and CDR2 is LQKENI. With 5 bases removed from V and 2 bases from J, the gap between germline ends came to 6 bases. Here the CDR3 DNA reads TGTGCCAGCTCAGCGATAAACACCGGGGAGCTGTTTTTT. Its protein is CASSAINTGELFF.

The chain joins TRBV5-6 to TRBJ2-5; 8 positions match TRBD1. The V gene end was trimmed by 4 bases and the J gene end by 2 bases; junction bases not matched to a gene: 7. The CDR3 is 15 residues long. CDR1 is SGHDT and CDR2 is YYEEEE in the germline V gene. CDR3 region: CASSTWDRRQETQYF. CDR3 in DNA: TGTGCCAGCAGCACGTGGGACAGGAGACAAGAGACCCAGTACTTC.

V and J are TRBV5-1 and TRBJ2-3; TRBD2 matches 10 bases. V lost 7 bases to trimming and J lost 5 bases; unmatched junction nucleotides: 10. Per germline, CDR1 SGHRS and CDR2 YFSETQ. The CDR3 sequence is 15 residues long. CDR3 in amino acids: CASASGGALGDTQYF. CDR3 in DNA: TGCGCCAGCGCAAGCGGGGGGGCTTTAGGAGATACGCAGTATTTT. The full variable domain, completed using reference TRBV5-1 and TRBJ2-3, is KAGVTQTPRYLIKTRGQQVTLSCSPISGHRSVSWYQQTPGQGLQFLFEYFSETQRNKGNFPGRFSGRQFSNSRSEMNVSTLELGDSALYLCASASGGALGDTQYFGPGTRLTVL.

The chain combines TRBV4-1 with TRBJ1-1; D ambiguous. This CDR3 is built from 14 residues. Germline CDR1 and CDR2: MGHRA and YSYEKL. Trimming pared 3 bases from V and 2 bases from J, leaving 10 bases between. CDR3 in DNA: TGCGCCAGCAGCCACCCCCGGAGTAACACTGAAGCTTTCTTT. Its protein is CASSHPRSNTEAFF.

The genes are TRBV11-2 and TRBJ1-1, with D tentatively TRBD1 (5 bases). Deletions cut 2 bases from V and 1 base from J, with 11 bases between. The length of the CDR3 is 15 residues. Germline-derived CDR1 and CDR2 are SGHAT and FQNNGV. CDR3 protein: CASSLQGLGNTEAFF. CDR3 DNA sequence: TGTGCCAGCAGCTTACAGGGATTGGGGAACACTGAAGCTTTCTTT. Full variable domain (remainder filled in from reference TRBV11-2 and TRBJ1-1): EAGVAQSPRYKIIEKRQSVAFWCNPISGHATLYWYQQILGQGPKLLIQFQNNGVVDDSQLPKDRFSAERLKGVDSTLKIQPAKLEDSAVYLCASSLQGLGNTEAFFGQGTRLTVV.

J is TRBJ2-1 and V is TRBV14; 9 bases agree with TRBD2. Germline V gene lookup returns CDR1 SGHDN and CDR2 FVKESK. The trim removed 1 base at V and 5 bases at J, leaving 6 bases unmatched. The CDR3 consists of 16 residues. CDR3 in amino acids: CASSQVLAGAHNEQFF. The CDR3 coding sequence is TGTGCCAGCAGCCAAGTCTTAGCGGGGGCCCACAATGAGCAGTTCTTC.

The V and J genes are TRBV19 and TRBJ1-4; 7 positions match TRBD1. V lost 7 bases, J lost 6 bases, and 14 bases stayed unmatched. The CDR3 totals 16 residues. CDR1 is LNHDA and CDR2 is SQIVND in the germline V gene (reference sequence). The chain's CDR3 is CASTKHRDSRHEKLFF. CDR3 DNA sequence: TGTGCCAGTACCAAACACCGGGACAGCCGACATGAAAAACTGTTTTTT. The full variable domain, with the rest looked up from reference TRBV19 and TRBJ1-4, is DGGITQSPKYLFRKEGQNVTLSCEQNLNHDAMYWYRQDPGQGLRLIYYSQIVNDFQKGDIAEGYSVSREKKESFPLTVTSAQKNPTAFYLCASTKHRDSRHEKLFFGSGTQLSVL.

The chain links TRBV6-5 to TRBJ2-7, with 7 bases aligning to TRBD2. The germline CDR1 and CDR2 sequences are MNHEY and SVGAGI. The CDR3 covers 13 residues. V trimming: 2 bases; J trimming: 4 bases; junction bases outside the gene matches: 2. The CDR3 nucleotides are TGTGCCAGCAGTTACGGGGAGGGATACGAGCAGTACTTC. Translation gives CASSYGEGYEQYF.

V gene TRBV2 combines with J gene TRBJ1-2; a weak D match, TRBD1 (6 bases). The CDR3 runs to 14 residues. V lost 4 bases, J lost 5 bases, and 14 bases lay in between. Germline V gene sequence: CDR1 SNHLY, CDR2 FYNNEI. This CDR3 is CASSGGQSNYGYTF. The CDR3 nucleotides are TGTGCCAGCAGTGGGGGACAAAGCAATTATGGCTACACCTTC.

The V call is TRBV4-1, the J call TRBJ1-6, with a weak D call TRBD1 (5 bases). Trimming removed 1 base at V and 4 bases at J, with 8 bases between. Germline values: CDR1 MGHRA, CDR2 YSYEKL. The CDR3 covers 15 residues. CDR3 DNA: TGCGCCAGCAGCCAAGCGGGGGTGTATAATTCACCCCTCCACTTT. This gives the protein CASSQAGVYNSPLHF.

The genes are TRBV13 and TRBJ1-2, with a weak D call TRBD1 (5 bases). V was cut by 0 bases and J by 6 bases, with 14 bases left in between. This CDR3 comprises 15 residues. The germline gives CDR1 PRHDT, CDR2 FYEKMQ (reference sequence). CDR3 coding DNA: TGTGCCAGCAGCTTAGGGGTCAGGGCGTCGGATGGCTACACCTTC. Amino acid sequence: CASSLGVRASDGYTF.

The chain combines TRBV2 with TRBJ2-3; TRBD1 aligns across 8 bases. J lost 2 bases, V lost 6 bases, and 13 bases had no gene match. Looked up from germline, CDR1 is SNHLY and CDR2 is FYNNEI. The CDR3 has 17 residues. CDR3 nucleotides: TGTGCCAGCAGGGACGTCGGGACAGGTTTTATCACAGATACGCAGTATTTT. Amino acid sequence: CASRDVGTGFITDTQYF.

The rearrangement uses TRBV7-6 and TRBJ2-3, with 11 bases aligning to TRBD2. V trimming: 3 bases; J trimming: 3 bases; junction bases outside the gene matches: 5. Germline CDR1 reads SGHVS; CDR2 reads FNYEAQ. This CDR3 has 16 amino acids. CDR3 nucleotide sequence: TGTGCCAGCAGCTTCCGACTAGCGGGGAGTACAGATACGCAGTATTTT. It is translated as CASSFRLAGSTDTQYF.